The rows below give T cell receptor beta chains drawn from one sample of a study of shared clonotypes between healthy human individuals. The assay was immunoSEQ multiplex PCR, and TCRdb's table has in-frame clones only and misses some. This table holds roughly 1.4 million clones, just under 99% found once. The material sequenced was naive CD4+ T cells sorted from blood. These receptor sequences come from a young man in good health. CDR3s include the opening cysteine and the closing phenylalanine or tryptophan. The D gene is left open where the match is weak. For some rows the clone size is stated as once, few or many, or as a class when expanded; others skip it.

V: TRBV6-6; size: .; J: TRBJ2-1; D: TRBD2; DNA: TGTGCCAGCAGTTACGGCGGGGGGTACAATGAGCAGTTCTTC; CDR3: CASSYGGGYNEQFF
V: TRBV11-1; size: .; J: TRBJ2-1; D: .; DNA: TGTGCCAGCAGCTTAGCTTCGCTCAGTAATGAGCAGTTCTTC; CDR3: CASSLASLSNEQFF
V: TRBV9; size: .; J: TRBJ2-3; D: TRBD2; DNA: TGTGCCAGCAGCGTCCTAGCGGGACCGGGAGCAGATACGCAGTATTTT; CDR3: CASSVLAGPGADTQYF
V: TRBV6-6; size: once; J: TRBJ2-2; D: .; DNA: TGCTGTGTAGGGTCCGGGGAGCTGTTTTTT; CDR3: CCVGSGELFF
V: TRBV6-1; size: once; J: TRBJ2-7; D: .; DNA: TGTGCCAGCAGTCACCTCGCCTACGAGCAGTACTTC; CDR3: CASSHLAYEQYF
V: TRBV6-1; size: .; J: TRBJ2-1; D: .; DNA: TGTGCCAGCAGAAGTGGCGGGGGCCTCGATGAGCAGTTCTTC; CDR3: CASRSGGGLDEQFF
V: TRBV5-6; size: .; J: TRBJ2-7; D: .; DNA: TGTGCCAGCAGCTTGGTCTCTGGGGGAGACGAGCAGTACTTC; CDR3: CASSLVSGGDEQYF
V: TRBV9; size: .; J: TRBJ1-3; D: .; DNA: TGTGCCAGCAGCGTAGATGGAGGAATGATTGGAAACACCATATATTTT; CDR3: CASSVDGGMIGNTIYF
V: TRBV11-2; size: .; J: TRBJ1-5; D: .; DNA: TGTGCCAGCAGCCCATTCGGTAGCAATCAGCCCCAGCATTTT; CDR3: CASSPFGSNQPQHF
V: TRBV6-6; size: .; J: TRBJ2-6; D: .; DNA: TGTGCCAGCAGCCCGGGGGCTCGCCTGACTTTC; CDR3: CASSPGARLTF
V: TRBV18; size: .; J: TRBJ2-3; D: TRBD2; DNA: TGTGCCAGCTCACCCTCTAGCGGGGCCACAGATACGCAGTATTTT; CDR3: CASSPSSGATDTQYF
V: TRBV7-3; size: .; J: TRBJ2-2; D: .; DNA: TGTGCCAGCAGCTTTTCCGGACTCGCGAACACCGGGGAGCTGTTTTTT; CDR3: CASSFSGLANTGELFF
V: TRBV5-8; size: .; J: TRBJ1-1; D: TRBD1; DNA: TGTGCCAGCAGGACAATGAGGACAGGGGTTGAAGCTTTCTTT; CDR3: CASRTMRTGVEAFF
V: TRBV28; size: once; J: TRBJ1-5; D: .; DNA: TGTGCCAGCAAAGGGGGAAATAGCAATCAGCCCCAGCATTTT; CDR3: CASKGGNSNQPQHF
V: TRBV5-1; size: .; J: TRBJ2-5; D: TRBD2; DNA: TGCGCCAGCAGCTCGGGGGCTAGCGGGATTCGGGACGGTGGGACCCAGTACTTC; CDR3: CASSSGASGIRDGGTQYF
V: TRBV20-1; size: .; J: TRBJ1-1; D: .; DNA: TGCAGTGCTAGAGTTCAGCTTGAAGCTTTCTTT; CDR3: CSARVQLEAFF
V: TRBV25-1; size: .; J: TRBJ2-7; D: TRBD1; DNA: TGTGCCAGCAGTGAATGGGACAGCTCCTACGAGCAGTACTTC; CDR3: CASSEWDSSYEQYF
V: TRBV11-2; size: .; J: TRBJ2-7; D: TRBD1; DNA: TGTGCCAGCAGCCGCCGGGACAGTTCAGGCTCCTACGAGCAGTACTTC; CDR3: CASSRRDSSGSYEQYF
V: TRBV28; size: .; J: TRBJ1-1; D: .; DNA: TGTGCCAGCACCCAGGGAGTTGAGGCTTTCTTT; CDR3: CASTQGVEAFF
V: TRBV5-5; size: .; J: TRBJ2-1; D: TRBD2; DNA: TGTGCCAGCAGCTTGATCGGTAGCGGGAGTCTCGTAACGGGTGAGCAGTTCTTC; CDR3: CASSLIGSGSLVTGEQFF
V: TRBV9; size: .; J: TRBJ2-1; D: TRBD2; DNA: TGTGCCAGCAGCGTAGTGGCTAGCGGGAGTAATGAGCAGTTCTTC; CDR3: CASSVVASGSNEQFF
V: TRBV5-5; size: .; J: TRBJ2-1; D: TRBD2; DNA: TGTGCCAGCAGCACAGGACTAGCGGGAGGGCCCTACAATGAGCAGTTCTTC; CDR3: CASSTGLAGGPYNEQFF
V: TRBV5-1; size: .; J: TRBJ2-3; D: .; DNA: TGCGCCAGCAGCCTGGCTGGGCACACAGATACGCAGTATTTT; CDR3: CASSLAGHTDTQYF
V: TRBV19; size: .; J: TRBJ2-7; D: .; DNA: TGTGCCAGTAGCGCGGACATTTACTCCTACGAGCAGTACTTC; CDR3: CASSADIYSYEQYF
V: TRBV2; size: .; J: TRBJ1-4; D: .; DNA: TGTGCCAGCAATACAGGGAATAATGAAAAACTGTTTTTT; CDR3: CASNTGNNEKLFF
V: TRBV4-2; size: .; J: TRBJ2-5; D: .; DNA: TGTGCCAGCAGCCAAACCCCGACTAGTCTTTTGGAGACCCAGTACTTC; CDR3: CASSQTPTSLLETQYF
V: TRBV5-6; size: .; J: TRBJ2-2; D: TRBD2; DNA: TGTGCCAGCAGCGCCCTAGCGGGAGCGTATGGCGGGGAGCTGTTTTTT; CDR3: CASSALAGAYGGELFF
V: TRBV10-3; size: .; J: TRBJ1-3; D: .; DNA: TGTGCCATCACCTTCGCGAGAAACTCTGGAAACACCATATATTTT; CDR3: CAITFARNSGNTIYF
V: TRBV9; size: .; J: TRBJ2-2; D: .; DNA: TGTGCCAGCACGGTTGGAAACAGGGAACATTCCGGGGAGCTGTTTTTT; CDR3: CASTVGNREHSGELFF